This T cell receptor beta chain was obtained from a study of blood T cell repertoires in COVID-19. In the original workflow: Amplifying reference gene primers gave estimates of nucleated cell counts. The repertoire was sequenced with immunoSEQ multiplex PCR; TCRdb's copy has only in-frame clones and lacks some. V and J calls and clone size are copied from that table; D and trimming were computed from the DNA. The repertoire holds roughly 280,000 clones, with around 83% as singletons. CDR3 length equals 19 residues. Losses at the gene ends were 2 bases for V and 1 base for J; bases not matched to a gene: 9. Germline CDR1 and CDR2: SGHAT and FQNNGV.

This clonotype was sampled from a man between 18 and 29 years old with active or convalescent COVID-19. The sequenced material came from peripheral blood. The V call is TRBV11-2, the J call TRBJ2-4; 12 positions agree with TRBD2. This chain's CDR3 is CASSLLASGRAGAKNIQYF. CDR3 DNA: TGTGCCAGCAGCTTATTGGCTAGCGGGAGGGCCGGGGCCAAAAACATTCAGTACTTC.